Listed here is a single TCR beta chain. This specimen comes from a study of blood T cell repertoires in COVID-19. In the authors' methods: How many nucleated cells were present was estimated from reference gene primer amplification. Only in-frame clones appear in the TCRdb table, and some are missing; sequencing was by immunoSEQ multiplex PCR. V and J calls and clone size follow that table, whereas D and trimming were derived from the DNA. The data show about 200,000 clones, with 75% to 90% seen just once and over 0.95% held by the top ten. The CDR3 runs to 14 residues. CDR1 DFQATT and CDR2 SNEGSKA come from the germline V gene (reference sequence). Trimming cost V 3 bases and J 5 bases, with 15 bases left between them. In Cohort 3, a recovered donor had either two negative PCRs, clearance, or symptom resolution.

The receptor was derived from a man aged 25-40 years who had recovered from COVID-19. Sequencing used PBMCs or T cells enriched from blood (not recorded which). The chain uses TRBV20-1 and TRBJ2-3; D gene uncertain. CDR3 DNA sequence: TGCAGTGCTAGTTCTAGAATCCCACTAGATACGCAGTATTTT. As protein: CSASSRIPLDTQYF.